Each of the 17 T cell receptor beta chains below was sequenced from the same sample in a study of shared clonotypes between healthy human individuals. The method was immunoSEQ multiplex PCR; TCRdb's version includes in-frame clones alone and lacks a portion of them. The sample contains under 2,500,000 clones, approximately 96% of which appear only once. The sequenced material came from naive CD4+ T cells sorted from blood. Specified subset: CD45RA+ positively selected. These receptors were taken from a man aged 18 to 29 in good health.

The chain combines TRBV6-5 with TRBJ2-7; D uncertain. CDR1 is MNHEY and CDR2 is SVGAGI in the germline V gene. The length of the CDR3 is 14 residues. Trimming stripped 2 bases from V and 0 bases from J, with 8 bases between. CDR3 protein: CASSYRADSYEQYF. The CDR3 DNA sequence: TGTGCCAGCAGTTACAGGGCGGACTCCTACGAGCAGTACTTC.

The chain joins TRBV7-9 to TRBJ2-3, with D hard to call. The germline V gene encodes CDR1 SEHNR and CDR2 FQNEAQ (reference sequence). V was shortened by 7 bases and J by 4 bases, with 15 bases between the two germline ends. This CDR3 contains 14 residues. The CDR3 is CASTPGVSADTQYF. The DNA of the CDR3 is TGTGCCAGCACCCCCGGAGTATCGGCAGATACGCAGTATTTT. Variable domain in full (rest from reference TRBV7-9 and TRBJ2-3): DTGVSQNPRHKITKRGQNVTFRCDPISEHNRLYWYRQTLGQGPEFLTYFQNEAQLEKSRLLSDRFSAERPKGSFSTLEIQRTEQGDSAMYLCASTPGVSADTQYFGPGTRLTVL.

The chain carries TRBV7-9 and TRBJ2-1; D call uncertain. Germline V gene lookup returns CDR1 SEHNR and CDR2 FQNEAQ (reference sequence). There are 15 residues in the CDR3. Trimming took off 6 bases at V and 6 bases at J, with 18 bases between the two ends. CDR3 loop: CASRSSSTRINEQFF. The DNA for the CDR3 is TGTGCCAGCAGAAGTAGTTCAACGCGGATCAATGAGCAGTTCTTC.

This clone was recorded only once. The genes are TRBV29-1 and TRBJ2-3; no clear D. The CDR3 consists of 13 residues. Deletions cut 4 bases from V and 3 bases from J, with 11 bases between. Germline V CDR1 and CDR2: SQVTM, ANQGSEA. The CDR3 protein is CSVGAIGTDTQYF. CDR3 DNA: TGCAGCGTTGGTGCGATTGGAACAGATACGCAGTATTTT.

The chain uses TRBV27 and TRBJ1-5; the D gene is possibly TRBD1 (6 bases). V lost 2 bases and J 6 bases, leaving 8 bases between the germline ends. CDR3 length: 13 amino acids. Germline loops: CDR1 MNHEY, CDR2 SMNVEV (reference sequence). The CDR3: CASSLTGSQPQHF. DNA of the CDR3: TGTGCCAGCAGTTTAACAGGGAGTCAGCCCCAGCATTTT.

The chain links TRBV7-8 to TRBJ2-7; D not resolved. This CDR3 contains 15 residues. The V gene lost 4 bases and the J gene lost 2 bases, with 15 bases spanning the gap. Looked up from germline, CDR1 is SGHVS and CDR2 is FQNEAQ. The CDR3 nucleotides read TGTGCCAGCAGCTCAGACCGAGACGGTCCCTACGAGCAGTACTTC. Translating gives CASSSDRDGPYEQYF.

As concerns this clone: The same CDR3 arises from other DNA sequences in this sample as well. This chain links TRBV5-1 with TRBJ2-1; D perhaps matches TRBD2 (6 bases). CDR3 size: 14 residues. Trimming removed 5 bases from V and 0 bases from J, with 9 bases in between. Looked up from germline, CDR1 is SGHRS and CDR2 is YFSETQ. CDR3 bases: TGCGCCAGCAGTGGGGGAGGCTCCTACAATGAGCAGTTCTTC. Encoded protein: CASSGGGSYNEQFF.

In its sample, this clone was seen once. The chain joins TRBV11-2 to TRBJ1-1; D gene ambiguous. There are 17 residues in the CDR3. Trimming removed 1 base from V and 1 base from J, with 16 bases in between. From germline, CDR1 is SGHAT and CDR2 FQNNGV. CDR3 region: CASSLVTLRPGNTEAFF. The CDR3 bases are TGTGCCAGCAGCTTAGTCACTCTCCGCCCGGGGAACACTGAAGCTTTCTTT.

This chain uses TRBV18 with TRBJ2-2, with D possibly being TRBD2 (5 bases). Trimming stripped 3 bases from V and 8 bases from J, with 13 bases between. Germline CDR1 reads KGHSH; CDR2 reads LQKENI. This CDR3 region has 14 residues. For the CDR3, the DNA is TGTGCCAGCTCACCGCGGGCCCCCACAGGGGAGCTGTTTTTT. Protein: CASSPRAPTGELFF. The full variable domain, rest sourced from reference TRBV18 and TRBJ2-2, is NAGVMQNPRHLVRRRGQEARLRCSPMKGHSHVYWYRQLPEEGLKFMVYLQKENIIDESGMPKERFSAEFPKEGPSILRIQQVVRGDSAAYFCASSPRAPTGELFFGEGSRLTVL.

This chain links TRBV18 with TRBJ2-1; the D is unclear. The CDR3 totals 15 residues. Deletions cut 2 bases from V and 5 bases from J, with 13 bases between. The germline V gene has CDR1 KGHSH and CDR2 LQKENI. The CDR3 loop is CASSPVYSVNNEQFF. The CDR3 coding sequence is TGTGCCAGCTCACCAGTGTACAGTGTGAACAATGAGCAGTTCTTC.

This clone showed up just once. The V and J genes are TRBV11-2 and TRBJ2-1; 12 bases agree with TRBD2. The CDR3 length is 15 residues. Trimming at V came to 5 bases and at J to 8 bases, leaving 7 bases not matched to a gene. Germline values: CDR1 SGHAT, CDR2 FQNNGV. CDR3 DNA: TGTGCCAGCAGCCAAACTAGCGGGGGGATGTATGAGCAGTTCTTC. Translated: CASSQTSGGMYEQFF.

This chain uses TRBV23-1 with TRBJ1-1; perhaps TRBD1 as D (5 bases). TRBV23-1 carries the ORF label, with uncertain function. Trimming took off 4 bases at V and 4 bases at J, with 7 bases between the two ends. This CDR3 has 12 amino acids. The CDR3 spells CASSLRGTEAFF. In nucleotides, the CDR3 is TGCGCCAGCAGTCTGAGGGGCACTGAAGCTTTCTTT.

In its sample, this clone was seen once. The genes are TRBV7-4 and TRBJ2-7; the match to TRBD1 covers 8 bases. Germline V CDR1 and CDR2: SGHVT, SQSDAQ. The CDR3 has 12 amino acids. The junction had 5 bases not matched to a gene; V was cut back by 1 base and J by 12 bases. CDR3 sequence: CASSLDRTGTYF. CDR3 nucleotide sequence: TGTGCCAGCAGCTTAGATAGGACAGGGACGTACTTC.

This chain uses TRBV5-6 with TRBJ1-5; TRBD1 might be the D (5 bases). The CDR3 totals 14 residues. Trimming cost V 3 bases and J 4 bases, with 11 bases left between them. Per the germline V gene, CDR1 is SGHDT and CDR2 is YYEEEE. The DNA of the CDR3 is TGTGCCAGCAGCTCCCAGGGAGGGAATCAGCCCCAGCATTTT. Translation gives CASSSQGGNQPQHF.

V is TRBV5-1 and J is TRBJ1-1; TRBD1 matches 7 bases. V dropped 3 bases and J dropped 4; count of bases not matched to a gene: 9. Looked up from germline, CDR1 is SGHRS and CDR2 is YFSETQ. This CDR3 has 15 amino acids. The CDR3, as DNA: TGCGCCAGCAGCTCCTTTTCACAGGGGCGCACTGAAGCTTTCTTT. As protein: CASSSFSQGRTEAFF.

This chain connects TRBV19 to TRBJ1-2; weak D call: TRBD1 (6 bases). Germline-derived CDR1 and CDR2 are LNHDA and SQIVND (reference sequence). Trimming took 7 bases from V and 4 from J, leaving 19 bases between them. CDR3 length: 15 residues. This CDR3 reads CASTSGGALGYGYTF. The CDR3 nucleotides read TGTGCCAGTACCTCCGGGGGGGCGCTAGGCTATGGCTACACCTTC.

The V gene is TRBV7-2, the J gene TRBJ1-5, with unresolved D. V was clipped by 1 base and J by 2 bases, with 9 bases between them. From germline, CDR1 is SGHTA and CDR2 FQGNSA. This CDR3 contains 15 residues. For the CDR3, the DNA is TGTGCCAGCAGCTTAGAAGATATTGGCAATCAGCCCCAGCATTTT. This translates into CASSLEDIGNQPQHF.